Listed below are T cell receptor beta chains from one sample, sequenced in a study of cytomegalovirus exposure and HLA in healthy donors. Sequencing was performed with immunoSEQ multiplex PCR; in TCRdb, only in-frame clones are kept and a portion is missing. The sample includes 140,000 to 150,000 clones, over 70% seen only once; the top ten take about 6.7%. The specimen was PBMCs. The receptors here all came from a woman aged 40 to 55 in good health and CMV-seropositive. Both conserved end residues are part of each CDR3. D genes are given only for firm matches. Not all rows give a size; the values are once, few, many and, for expanded clones, a class.

cdr3_length d_call j_call clone_size v_call cdr3_aa cdr3_nt
11 NA TRBJ2-7 NA TRBV6-4 CAIIPSYEQYF TGTGCCATCATTCCCTCCTACGAGCAGTACTTC
14 NA TRBJ1-6 NA TRBV9 CASSGTADNSPLHF TGTGCCAGCAGCGGGACAGCCGATAATTCACCCCTCCACTTT
12 TRBD1 TRBJ1-4 NA TRBV19 CASRRDRGELFF TGTGCCAGTCGCCGGGACAGGGGTGAACTGTTTTTT
14 TRBD1 TRBJ2-7 NA TRBV5-1 CASSTGQGVYEQYF TGCGCCAGCAGCACCGGACAGGGAGTTTACGAGCAGTACTTC
14 NA TRBJ1-1 NA TRBV2 CASTQGPGVAEAFF TGTGCCAGCACCCAAGGCCCAGGGGTCGCTGAAGCTTTCTTT
15 TRBD1 TRBJ1-5 NA TRBV23-1 CASSQSRQGVWPQHF TGCGCCAGCAGTCAATCTCGACAGGGAGTGTGGCCCCAGCATTTT
13 NA TRBJ1-6 NA TRBV2 CASSGSSLSSLHF TGTGCCAGCAGTGGTAGCAGCCTTTCATCCCTCCACTTT
14 NA TRBJ1-5 NA TRBV10-3 CAISEQGFQQPQHF TGTGCCATCAGTGAGCAGGGGTTTCAGCAGCCCCAGCATTTT
14 TRBD1 TRBJ1-4 few TRBV29-1 CSVPRTGSSEKLFF TGCAGCGTTCCAAGGACAGGGAGCTCTGAAAAACTGTTTTTT
13 TRBD1 TRBJ2-1 NA TRBV6-6 CASSLGQDLEQFF TGTGCCAGCAGTTTGGGACAGGACCTTGAGCAGTTCTTC
14 TRBD2 TRBJ2-1 NA TRBV2 CASTGGGGIREQFF TGTGCCAGCACGGGCGGGGGGGGAATAAGGGAGCAGTTCTTC
14 TRBD1 TRBJ1-2 few TRBV7-2 CASSLVSGGYGYTF TGTGCCAGCAGCTTAGTTTCAGGGGGTTATGGCTACACCTTC
13 NA TRBJ1-1 NA TRBV30 CAWSQGGDTEAFF TGTGCCTGGAGTCAAGGGGGGGACACTGAAGCTTTCTTT
16 NA TRBJ1-5 NA TRBV29-1 CSVGSPRHYSNQPQHF TGCAGCGTGGGGAGTCCCAGGCATTATAGCAATCAGCCCCAGCATTTT
11 NA TRBJ2-1 once TRBV28 CASSLMGGQFF TGTGCCAGCAGTTTGATGGGGGGGCAGTTCTTC
14 NA TRBJ2-1 NA TRBV5-1 CASRAGADYNEQFF TGCGCCAGCAGGGCGGGGGCCGACTACAATGAGCAGTTCTTC
16 TRBD1 TRBJ1-4 few TRBV19 CASSKRDSPEVEKLFF TGTGCCAGTAGTAAACGGGACAGCCCCGAGGTTGAAAAACTGTTTTTT
15 NA TRBJ2-7 NA TRBV9 CASSVEAAPTYEQYF TGTGCCAGCAGCGTAGAAGCTGCCCCTACCTACGAGCAGTACTTC
13 TRBD1 TRBJ1-2 NA TRBV5-4 CASSRGQDYGYTF TGTGCCAGCAGCAGAGGACAGGACTATGGCTACACCTTC
13 TRBD1 TRBJ2-7 NA TRBV5-1 CASSWDRGWEQYF TGCGCCAGCAGCTGGGACAGGGGATGGGAGCAGTACTTC
13 NA TRBJ2-2 NA TRBV7-2 CASSPRFRGELFF TGTGCCAGCAGCCCCAGGTTTAGGGGGGAGCTGTTTTTT
14 NA TRBJ1-2 NA TRBV7-9 CSSSPLLLNYGYTF TGTTCCAGCAGCCCCCTCCTATTGAACTATGGCTACACCTTC
10 NA TRBJ2-1 few TRBV2 CASSFIRGFF TGTGCCAGCAGTTTCATACGGGGGTTCTTC
14 TRBD1 TRBJ1-2 NA TRBV6-1 CASRADRGNYGYTF TGTGCCAGCAGAGCCGACAGGGGGAACTATGGCTACACCTTC
15 NA TRBJ2-3 NA TRBV9 CASSVAGGSTDTQYF TGTGCCAGCAGCGTAGCGGGGGGCAGCACAGATACGCAGTATTTT
12 NA TRBJ2-3 NA TRBV11-3 CASRGITDTQYF TGTGCCAGCCGAGGGATCACAGATACGCAGTATTTT
15 NA TRBJ1-1 few TRBV18 CASSPPNRRNTEAFF TGTGCCAGCTCACCACCGAACAGGAGGAACACTGAAGCTTTCTTT
17 TRBD2 TRBJ2-3 NA TRBV5-4 CASSPTPGGGLLHTQYF TGTGCCAGCAGCCCCACCCCTGGCGGGGGGTTACTTCATACGCAGTATTTT
18 TRBD1 TRBJ1-2 NA TRBV29-1 CSVGLLGLVTGATVGYTF TGCAGCGTTGGCCTCCTAGGTCTAGTGACAGGGGCGACGGTTGGCTACACCTTC
14 NA TRBJ2-2 once TRBV2 CASRDNLGTGELFF TGTGCCAGCAGGGACAACCTTGGAACCGGGGAGCTGTTTTTT
12 NA TRBJ2-5 NA TRBV6-5 CASRRGTETQYF TGTGCCAGCCGCAGGGGTACGGAGACCCAGTACTTC
16 TRBD1 TRBJ2-7 NA TRBV5-1 CASSLVGTGLAYEQYF TGCGCCAGCAGCTTGGTTGGGACAGGGCTGGCCTACGAGCAGTACTTC
19 TRBD2 TRBJ2-3 NA TRBV18 CASSPPGLAGGLRTDTQYF TGTGCCAGCTCACCACCGGGACTAGCGGGGGGGCTTCGCACAGATACGCAGTATTTT
16 TRBD2 TRBJ2-3 NA TRBV2 CASRLNLAGDPDTQYF TGTGCCAGCAGACTTAATCTAGCGGGGGACCCGGATACGCAGTATTTT
13 NA TRBJ1-2 NA TRBV30 CAWSVGGFNGYTF TGTGCCTGGAGTGTAGGGGGATTCAATGGCTACACCTTC
16 TRBD1 TRBJ1-1 NA TRBV5-1 CASSFTGTGGADEAFF TGCGCCAGCAGCTTCACCGGGACAGGGGGCGCGGATGAAGCTTTCTTT
15 TRBD1 TRBJ1-4 NA TRBV6-4 CASRPGQGGNEKLFF TGTGCCAGCAGACCCGGACAGGGTGGTAATGAAAAACTGTTTTTT
13 NA TRBJ1-5 NA TRBV5-6 CASSLQGDQPQHF TGTGCCAGCAGCTTACAGGGTGACCAGCCCCAGCATTTT
14 TRBD1 TRBJ1-1 NA TRBV2 CASRKGAQDTEAFF TGTGCCAGCAGGAAGGGGGCCCAGGACACTGAAGCTTTCTTT
13 TRBD1 TRBJ2-3 once TRBV30 CAWSGQGPDTQYF TGTGCCTGGTCGGGACAGGGGCCAGATACGCAGTATTTT
14 NA TRBJ1-3 NA TRBV9 CASSLMSSGNTIYF TGTGCCAGCAGCCTAATGAGCTCTGGAAACACCATATATTTT
14 NA TRBJ1-2 NA TRBV9 CASSVGTANYGYTF TGTGCCAGCAGCGTAGGTACGGCTAACTATGGCTACACCTTC
13 NA TRBJ1-2 NA TRBV6-5 CASSEAGIYGYTF TGTGCCAGCAGTGAAGCAGGTATCTATGGCTACACCTTC
13 TRBD1 TRBJ2-1 NA TRBV25-1 CASSHLQGSEQFF TGTGCCAGCAGTCACCTACAGGGGTCTGAGCAGTTCTTC
14 NA TRBJ2-7 NA TRBV6-6 CASSYSVSSYEQYF TGTGCCAGCAGTTACAGTGTTAGCTCCTACGAGCAGTACTTC
19 TRBD1 TRBJ1-4 NA TRBV30 CAWSPGTGCLLATNEKLFF TGTGCCTGGAGTCCTGGGACAGGGTGTCTTCTTGCAACTAATGAAAAACTGTTTTTT
14 TRBD1 TRBJ1-1 NA TRBV12-5 CASGFGTANTEAFF TGTGCTAGTGGTTTCGGGACAGCGAACACTGAAGCTTTCTTT
14 NA TRBJ2-5 few TRBV4-1 CASSRTFSSETQYF TGCGCCAGCAGCCGAACCTTTAGTAGCGAGACCCAGTACTTC
17 NA TRBJ2-3 NA TRBV4-1 CASSQEHPGSPTDTQYF TGCGCCAGCAGCCAAGAGCATCCAGGAAGTCCCACAGATACGCAGTATTTT
17 NA TRBJ2-6 NA TRBV15 CATSSRGSNSGANVLTF TGTGCCACCAGCAGCAGGGGTTCGAACTCTGGGGCCAACGTCCTGACTTTC
15 NA TRBJ1-5 NA TRBV23-1 CASSGRHDSNQPQHF TGCGCCAGCAGTGGGCGACATGATAGCAATCAGCCCCAGCATTTT
14 NA TRBJ1-1 NA TRBV7-6 CASSLGPGGTEAFF TGTGCCAGCAGCTTAGGGCCGGGAGGCACTGAAGCTTTCTTT
13 NA TRBJ1-2 few TRBV10-3 CAISESTAYGYTF TGTGCCATCAGTGAGTCCACAGCTTATGGCTACACCTTC
14 TRBD1 TRBJ1-1 NA TRBV6-1 CASRIQGADTEAFF TGTGCCAGCAGAATACAGGGGGCGGACACTGAAGCTTTCTTT
16 TRBD2 TRBJ2-3 few TRBV2 CASISGGTTSTDTQYF TGTGCCAGCATAAGCGGGGGGACGACGAGCACAGATACGCAGTATTTT
15 TRBD2 TRBJ2-5 NA TRBV30 CAWSMLAGVQETQYF TGTGCCTGGAGTATGCTAGCGGGGGTACAAGAGACCCAGTACTTC
14 NA TRBJ1-6 few TRBV18 CASVESYGNSPLHF TGTGCCAGCGTGGAGAGCTACGGTAATTCACCCCTCCACTTT
13 TRBD1 TRBJ1-2 NA TRBV19 CASKGTDSYGYTF TGTGCCAGTAAAGGGACAGATTCTTATGGCTACACCTTC